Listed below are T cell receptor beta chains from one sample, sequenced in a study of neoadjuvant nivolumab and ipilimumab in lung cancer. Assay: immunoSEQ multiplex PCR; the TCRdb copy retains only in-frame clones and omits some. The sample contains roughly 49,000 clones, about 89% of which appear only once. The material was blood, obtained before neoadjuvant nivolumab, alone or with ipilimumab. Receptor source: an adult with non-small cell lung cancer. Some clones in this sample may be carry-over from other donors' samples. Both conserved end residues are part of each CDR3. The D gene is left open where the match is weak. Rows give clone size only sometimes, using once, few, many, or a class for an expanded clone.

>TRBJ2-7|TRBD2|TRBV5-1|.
CASSLGGGSPPEQYF
TGCGCCAGCAGCTTGGGGGGCGGGAGCCCCCCCGAGCAGTACTTC
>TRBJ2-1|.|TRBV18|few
CASSPLESNEQFF
TGTGCCAGCTCACCATTGGAGAGTAATGAGCAGTTCTTC
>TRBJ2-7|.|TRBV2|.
CASSLRESYEQYF
TGTGCCAGCAGCTTGCGAGAATCCTACGAGCAGTACTTC
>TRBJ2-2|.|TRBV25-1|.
CASSGPGTTTGELFF
TGTGCCAGCAGTGGACCCGGGACCACCACCGGGGAGCTGTTTTTT
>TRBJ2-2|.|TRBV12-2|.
CASRLAPRRRRDTGELFF
TGTGCAAGTCGCTTGGCCCCCCGGCGGAGGCGTGACACCGGGGAGCTGTTTTTT
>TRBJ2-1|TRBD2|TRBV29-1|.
CTTGGGQINNEQFF
TGCACCACCGGGGGGGGGCAAATTAACAATGAGCAGTTCTTC
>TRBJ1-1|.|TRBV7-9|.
CASSLGTLDNTEAFF
TGTGCCAGCAGCTTAGGAACCTTGGACAACACTGAAGCTTTCTTT
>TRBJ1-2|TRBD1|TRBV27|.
CASSSPGQGHYGYTF
TGTGCCAGCAGCTCTCCAGGACAGGGGCACTATGGCTACACCTTC
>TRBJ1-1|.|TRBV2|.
CASSVMGTEAFF
TGTGCCAGCAGTGTGATGGGCACTGAAGCTTTCTTT
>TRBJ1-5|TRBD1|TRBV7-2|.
CASRPGTGNQPQHF
TGTGCCAGCAGACCCGGGACAGGCAATCAGCCCCAGCATTTT
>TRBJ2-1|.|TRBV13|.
CASSFRYNEQFF
TGTGCCAGCAGCTTTCGTTACAATGAGCAGTTCTTC
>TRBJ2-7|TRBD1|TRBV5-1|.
CASSSGTEYYEQYF
TGCGCCAGCAGCTCGGGGACAGAGTACTACGAGCAGTACTTC
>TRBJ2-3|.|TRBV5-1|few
CASSRPGSDTQYF
TGCGCCAGCAGCCGGCCGGGGAGCGATACGCAGTATTTT
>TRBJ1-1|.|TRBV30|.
CAWRTETEAFF
TGTGCCTGGAGAACGGAGACTGAAGCTTTCTTT
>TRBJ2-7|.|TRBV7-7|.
CASSRGALGEQYF
TGTGCTAGCAGTCGGGGGGCCCTGGGCGAGCAGTACTTC
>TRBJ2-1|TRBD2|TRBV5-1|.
CASSLGGRGNEQFF
TGCGCCAGCAGCTTGGGCGGGAGGGGTAATGAGCAGTTCTTC
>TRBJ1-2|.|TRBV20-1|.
CSARPGYGYTF
TGCAGTGCTAGACCGGGCTATGGCTACACCTTC
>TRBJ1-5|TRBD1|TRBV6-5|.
CASSPGTESQPQHF
TGTGCCAGCAGCCCCGGGACAGAAAGTCAGCCCCAGCATTTT
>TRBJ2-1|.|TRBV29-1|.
CSVENRLYEQFF
TGCAGCGTTGAAAACAGGTTGTATGAGCAGTTCTTC
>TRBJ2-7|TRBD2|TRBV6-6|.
CASSLGGSSYEQYF
TGTGCCAGCAGCCTCGGCGGGAGCTCCTACGAGCAGTACTTC
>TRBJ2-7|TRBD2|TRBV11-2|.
CASSSRGGGVYEQYF
TGTGCCAGCAGCTCCCGTGGGGGGGGTGTTTACGAGCAGTACTTC
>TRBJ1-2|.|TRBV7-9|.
CASSLAPGHYGYTF
TGTGCCAGCAGCTTAGCCCCAGGGCACTATGGCTACACCTTC
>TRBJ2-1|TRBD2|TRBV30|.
CAFLAGKSEQFF
TGTGCCTTTCTAGCGGGAAAGTCAGAGCAGTTCTTC
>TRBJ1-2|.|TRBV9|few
CASSPLDEPYGYTF
TGTGCCAGCAGTCCACTGGACGAACCCTATGGCTACACCTTC
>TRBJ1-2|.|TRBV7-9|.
CASSPVAAASYGYTF
TGTGCCAGCAGCCCTGTGGCCGCAGCGAGCTATGGCTACACCTTC
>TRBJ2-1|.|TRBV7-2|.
CASSSSRRNEQFF
TGTGCCAGCAGCTCCAGTCGTAGGAATGAGCAGTTCTTC
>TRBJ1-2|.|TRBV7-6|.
CASSALRVRGYTF
TGTGCCAGCAGCGCACTCCGGGTCCGTGGCTACACCTTC
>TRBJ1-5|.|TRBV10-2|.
CASSEMAGRGQPQHF
TGCGCCAGCAGTGAGATGGCAGGGAGAGGCCAGCCCCAGCATTTT
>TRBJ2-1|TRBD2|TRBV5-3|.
CASSLSGGLYNEQFF
TGTGCCAGCAGCTTGTCGGGGGGGCTATACAATGAGCAGTTCTTC
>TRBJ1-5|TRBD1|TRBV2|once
CASSWTGSNQPQHF
TGTGCCAGCAGTTGGACAGGGAGCAATCAGCCCCAGCATTTT
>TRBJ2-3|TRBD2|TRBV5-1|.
CASREWTSGSRTDTQYF
TGCGCCAGCAGGGAATGGACTAGCGGGAGTCGAACAGATACGCAGTATTTT
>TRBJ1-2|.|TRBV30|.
CACSEPGRGYGYTF
TGTGCCTGCTCGGAACCGGGACGGGGCTATGGCTACACCTTC
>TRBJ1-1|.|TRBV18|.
CASSPPGESEAFF
TGTGCCAGCTCACCACCGGGGGAATCTGAAGCTTTCTTT
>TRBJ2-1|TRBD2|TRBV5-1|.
CASSLTGNSGRTSYNEQFF
TGCGCCAGCAGCTTGACAGGGAATAGCGGGAGGACCTCCTACAATGAGCAGTTCTTC
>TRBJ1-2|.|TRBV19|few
CASSSGRLGRPYGYTF
TGTGCCAGTAGTTCTGGACGTCTAGGAAGGCCTTATGGCTACACCTTC
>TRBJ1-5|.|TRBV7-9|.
CASSLEHNNQPQHF
TGTGCCAGCAGCTTAGAGCATAACAATCAGCCCCAGCATTTT
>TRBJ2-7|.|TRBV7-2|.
CASSIKGLLGTDYEQYF
TGTGCCAGCAGCATCAAGGGACTCCTCGGTACGGACTACGAGCAGTACTTC
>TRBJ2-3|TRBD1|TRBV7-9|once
CASSTTGGKTDTQYF
TGTGCCAGCAGCACGACAGGGGGGAAAACAGATACGCAGTATTTT
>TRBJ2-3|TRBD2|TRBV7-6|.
CASSKSVAGGPGDTQYF
TGTGCCAGCAGCAAGAGTGTAGCGGGAGGGCCGGGAGATACGCAGTATTTT
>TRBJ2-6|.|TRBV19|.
CASTEGSSGANVLTF
TGTGCCAGTACGGAGGGTAGTTCTGGGGCCAACGTCCTGACTTTC